This TCR beta chain was documented in a study of beta chain features in type 1 diabetes. General study findings and limits: A potential PCR bias toward shorter templates would be equal in patient and control samples. For Type 1 diabetes patients, all four CD4+ subsets carried TCRB CDR3s that were moderately but significantly shorter.

This clone has just a few counts. What it recognizes is unknown. What was sequenced were expressed TCRB transcripts, since all of the isolated RNA had been reverse transcribed. Profiled with immunoSEQ multiplex PCR; TCRdb holds only in-frame clones, not every one. The sample carries hundreds of thousands of clones, roughly an eighth recorded once. Trimming left V 6 bases short and J 5 bases short, with 10 bases between. Per germline, CDR1 DFQATT and CDR2 SNEGSKA (reference sequence). The CDR3 has 11 amino acids. The sample consisted of naive CD4+ T cells from blood. The receptor was isolated from a man aged 18 to 35 with type 1 diabetes. The chain couples TRBV20-1 to TRBJ2-5; D uncertain. DNA of the CDR3: TGCAGTGCGTTGGTTGCCGAGACCCAGTACTTC. It encodes CSALVAETQYF.